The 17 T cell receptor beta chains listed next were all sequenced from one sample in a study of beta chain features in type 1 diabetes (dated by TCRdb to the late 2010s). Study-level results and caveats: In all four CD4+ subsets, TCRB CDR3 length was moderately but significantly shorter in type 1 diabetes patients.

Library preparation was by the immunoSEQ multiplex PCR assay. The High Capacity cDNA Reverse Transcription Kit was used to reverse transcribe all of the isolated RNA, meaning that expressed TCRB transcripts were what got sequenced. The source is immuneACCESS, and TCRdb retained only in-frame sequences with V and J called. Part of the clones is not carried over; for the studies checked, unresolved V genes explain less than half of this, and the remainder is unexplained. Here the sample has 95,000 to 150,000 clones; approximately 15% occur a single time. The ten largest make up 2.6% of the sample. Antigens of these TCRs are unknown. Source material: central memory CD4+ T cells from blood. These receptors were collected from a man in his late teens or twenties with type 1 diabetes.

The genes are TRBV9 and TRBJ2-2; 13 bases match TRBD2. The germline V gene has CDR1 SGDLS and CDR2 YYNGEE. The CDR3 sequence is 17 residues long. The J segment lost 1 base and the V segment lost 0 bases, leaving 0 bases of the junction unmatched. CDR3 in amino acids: CASSVGTSGRNTGELFF. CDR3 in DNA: TGTGCCAGCAGCGTAGGGACTAGCGGGAGGAACACCGGGGAGCTGTTTTTT.

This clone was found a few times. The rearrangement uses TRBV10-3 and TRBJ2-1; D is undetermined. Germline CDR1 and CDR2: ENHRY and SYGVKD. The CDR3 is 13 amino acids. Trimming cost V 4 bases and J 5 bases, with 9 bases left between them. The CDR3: CAISGIYDNEQFF. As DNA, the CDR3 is TGTGCCATCAGTGGTATTTATGACAATGAGCAGTTCTTC.

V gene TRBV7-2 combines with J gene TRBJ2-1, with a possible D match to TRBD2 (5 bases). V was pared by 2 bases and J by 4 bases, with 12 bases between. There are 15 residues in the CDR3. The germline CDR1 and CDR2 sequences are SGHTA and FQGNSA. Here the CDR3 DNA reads TGTGCCAGCAGCTTACTAGAGGGAAAATACAATGAGCAGTTCTTC. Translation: CASSLLEGKYNEQFF.

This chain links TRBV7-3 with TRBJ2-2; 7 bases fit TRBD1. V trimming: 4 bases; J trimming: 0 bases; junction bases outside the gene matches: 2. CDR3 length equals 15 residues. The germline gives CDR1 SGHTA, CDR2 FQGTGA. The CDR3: CASSSQGANTGELFF. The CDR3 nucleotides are TGTGCCAGCAGCTCCCAGGGGGCGAACACCGGGGAGCTGTTTTTT.

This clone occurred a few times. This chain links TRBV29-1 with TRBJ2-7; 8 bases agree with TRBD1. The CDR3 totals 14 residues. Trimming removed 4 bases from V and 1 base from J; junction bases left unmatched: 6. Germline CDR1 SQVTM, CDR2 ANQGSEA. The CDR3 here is CSVVGQGASYEQYF. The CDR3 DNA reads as TGCAGCGTTGTAGGGCAGGGGGCATCCTACGAGCAGTACTTC.

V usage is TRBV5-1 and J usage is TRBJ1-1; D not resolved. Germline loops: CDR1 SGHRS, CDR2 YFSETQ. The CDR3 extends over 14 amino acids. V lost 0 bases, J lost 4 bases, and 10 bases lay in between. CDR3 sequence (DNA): TGCGCCAGCAGCTTGGTCGATTCGGGCACTGAAGCTTTCTTT. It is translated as CASSLVDSGTEAFF.

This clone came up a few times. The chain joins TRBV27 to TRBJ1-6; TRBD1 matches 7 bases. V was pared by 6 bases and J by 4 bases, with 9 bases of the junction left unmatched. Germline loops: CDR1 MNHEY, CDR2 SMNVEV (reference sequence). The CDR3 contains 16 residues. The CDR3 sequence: CASREGATGYNSPLHF. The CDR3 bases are TGTGCCAGCAGGGAGGGGGCCACGGGATATAATTCACCCCTCCACTTT.

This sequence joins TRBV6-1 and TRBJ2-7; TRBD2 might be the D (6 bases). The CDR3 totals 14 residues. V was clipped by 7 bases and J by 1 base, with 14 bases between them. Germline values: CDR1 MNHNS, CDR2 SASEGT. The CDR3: CASTLGRRSYEQYF. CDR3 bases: TGTGCCAGCACCCTAGGGAGGCGGTCCTACGAGCAGTACTTC.

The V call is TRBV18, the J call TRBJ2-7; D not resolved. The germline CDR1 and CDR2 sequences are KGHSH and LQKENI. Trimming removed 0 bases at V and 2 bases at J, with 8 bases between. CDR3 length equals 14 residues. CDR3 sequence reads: CASSPPAVTYEQYF. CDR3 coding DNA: TGTGCCAGCTCACCACCTGCGGTTACCTACGAGCAGTACTTC.

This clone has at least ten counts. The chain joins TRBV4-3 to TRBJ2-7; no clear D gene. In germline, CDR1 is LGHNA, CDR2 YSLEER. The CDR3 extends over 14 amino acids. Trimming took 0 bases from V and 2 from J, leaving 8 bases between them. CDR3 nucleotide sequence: TGCGCCAGCAGCCAAGAGGGGTACACCTACGAGCAGTACTTC. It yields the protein CASSQEGYTYEQYF.

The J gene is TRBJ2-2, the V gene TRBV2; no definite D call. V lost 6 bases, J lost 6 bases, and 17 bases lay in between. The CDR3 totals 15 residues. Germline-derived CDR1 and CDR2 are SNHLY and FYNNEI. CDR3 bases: TGTGCCAGCAGCGGATTTCTGGTGGGCTCCGGGGAGCTGTTTTTT. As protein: CASSGFLVGSGELFF.

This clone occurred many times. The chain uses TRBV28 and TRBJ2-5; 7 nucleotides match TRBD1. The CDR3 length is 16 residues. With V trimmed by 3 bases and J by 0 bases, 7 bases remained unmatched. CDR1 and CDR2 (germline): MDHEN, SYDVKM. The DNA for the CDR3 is TGTGCCAGCAGTTTGGGGTCCGGGACAGACCAAGAGACCCAGTACTTC. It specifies CASSLGSGTDQETQYF. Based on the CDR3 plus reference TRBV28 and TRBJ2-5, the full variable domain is DVKVTQSSRYLVKRTGEKVFLECVQDMDHENMFWYRQDPGLGLRLIYFSYDVKMKEKGDIPEGYSVSREKKERFSLILESASTNQTSMYLCASSLGSGTDQETQYFGPGTRLLVL.

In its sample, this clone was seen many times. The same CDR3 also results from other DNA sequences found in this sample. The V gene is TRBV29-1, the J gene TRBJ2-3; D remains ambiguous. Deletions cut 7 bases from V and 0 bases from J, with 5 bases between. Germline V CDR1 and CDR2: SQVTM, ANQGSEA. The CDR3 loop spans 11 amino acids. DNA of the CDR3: TGCAGCGCCCTCAGCACAGATACGCAGTATTTT. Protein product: CSALSTDTQYF.

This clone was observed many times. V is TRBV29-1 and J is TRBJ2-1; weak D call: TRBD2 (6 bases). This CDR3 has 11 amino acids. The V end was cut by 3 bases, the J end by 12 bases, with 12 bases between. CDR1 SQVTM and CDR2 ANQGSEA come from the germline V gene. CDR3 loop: CSVERDGPQFF. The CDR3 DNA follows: TGCAGCGTTGAGCGGGATGGTCCGCAGTTCTTC.

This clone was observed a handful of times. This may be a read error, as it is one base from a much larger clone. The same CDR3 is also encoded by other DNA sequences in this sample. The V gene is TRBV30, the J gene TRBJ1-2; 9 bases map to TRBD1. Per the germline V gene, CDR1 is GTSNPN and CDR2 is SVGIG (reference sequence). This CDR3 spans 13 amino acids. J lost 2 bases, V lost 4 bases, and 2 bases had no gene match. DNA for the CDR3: TGTGCCTGGACTGGACAGGGGAACTATGGCTACACCTTC. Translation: CAWTGQGNYGYTF.

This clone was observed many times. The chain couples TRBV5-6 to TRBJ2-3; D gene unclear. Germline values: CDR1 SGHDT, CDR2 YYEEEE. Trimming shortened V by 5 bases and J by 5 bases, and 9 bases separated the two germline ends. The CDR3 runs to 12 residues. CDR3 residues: CASSPYLDTQYF. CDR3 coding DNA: TGTGCCAGCAGTCCTTACCTAGATACGCAGTATTTT.

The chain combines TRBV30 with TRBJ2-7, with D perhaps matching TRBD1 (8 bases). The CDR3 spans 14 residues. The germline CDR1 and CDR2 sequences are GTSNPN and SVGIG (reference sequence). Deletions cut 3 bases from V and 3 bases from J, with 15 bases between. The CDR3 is CAWRDRGGYYEQYF. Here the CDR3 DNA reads TGTGCCTGGAGAGACAGGGGAGGGTACTACGAGCAGTACTTC. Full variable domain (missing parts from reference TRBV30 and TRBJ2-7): SQTIHQWPATLVQPVGSPLSLECTVEGTSNPNLYWYRQAAGRGLQLLFYSVGIGQISSEVPQNLSASRPQDRQFILSSKKLLLSDSGFYLCAWRDRGGYYEQYFGPGTRLTVT.